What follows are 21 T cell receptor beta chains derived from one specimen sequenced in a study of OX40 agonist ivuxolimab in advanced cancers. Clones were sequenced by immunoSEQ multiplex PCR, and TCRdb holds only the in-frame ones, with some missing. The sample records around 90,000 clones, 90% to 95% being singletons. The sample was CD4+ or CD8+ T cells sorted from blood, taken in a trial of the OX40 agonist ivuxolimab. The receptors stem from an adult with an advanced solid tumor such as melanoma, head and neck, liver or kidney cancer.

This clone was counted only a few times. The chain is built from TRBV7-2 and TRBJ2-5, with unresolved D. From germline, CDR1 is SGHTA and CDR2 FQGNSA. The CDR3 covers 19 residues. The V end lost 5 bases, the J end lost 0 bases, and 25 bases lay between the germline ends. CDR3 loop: CASSRRTSALDPYQETQYF. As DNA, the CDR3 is TGTGCCAGCAGCCGCCGCACCTCCGCCCTGGACCCGTACCAAGAGACCCAGTACTTC.

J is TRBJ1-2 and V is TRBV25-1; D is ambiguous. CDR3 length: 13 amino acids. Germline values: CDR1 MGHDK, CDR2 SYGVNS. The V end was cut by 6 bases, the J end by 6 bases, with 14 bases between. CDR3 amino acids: CASRRGGGDGYTF. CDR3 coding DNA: TGTGCCAGCAGGAGAGGTGGAGGCGATGGCTACACCTTC.

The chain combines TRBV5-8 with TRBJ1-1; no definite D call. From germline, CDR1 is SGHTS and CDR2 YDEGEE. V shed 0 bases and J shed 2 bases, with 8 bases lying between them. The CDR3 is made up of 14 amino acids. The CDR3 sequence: CASSLERANTEAFF. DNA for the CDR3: TGTGCCAGCAGCTTGGAGCGGGCCAACACTGAAGCTTTCTTT.

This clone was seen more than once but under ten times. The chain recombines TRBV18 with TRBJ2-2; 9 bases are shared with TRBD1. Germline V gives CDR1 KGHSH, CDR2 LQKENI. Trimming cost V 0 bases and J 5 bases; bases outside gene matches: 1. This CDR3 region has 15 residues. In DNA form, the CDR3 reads TGTGCCAGCTCACCACCGGGGACAGGGACCGGGGAGCTGTTTTTT. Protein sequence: CASSPPGTGTGELFF.

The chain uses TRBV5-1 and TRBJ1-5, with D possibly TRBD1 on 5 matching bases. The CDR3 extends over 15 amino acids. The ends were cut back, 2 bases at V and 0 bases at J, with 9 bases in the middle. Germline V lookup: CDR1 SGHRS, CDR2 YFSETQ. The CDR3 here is CASSFEGVSNQPQHF. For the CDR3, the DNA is TGCGCCAGCAGCTTTGAAGGGGTTAGCAATCAGCCCCAGCATTTT.

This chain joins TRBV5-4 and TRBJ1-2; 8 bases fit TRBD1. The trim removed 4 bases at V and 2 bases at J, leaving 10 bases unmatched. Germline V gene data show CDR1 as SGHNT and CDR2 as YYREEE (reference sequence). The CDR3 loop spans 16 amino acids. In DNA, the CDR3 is TGTGCCAGCAGCCTCGCACAGGGGGTGATGAACTATGGCTACACCTTC. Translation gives CASSLAQGVMNYGYTF.

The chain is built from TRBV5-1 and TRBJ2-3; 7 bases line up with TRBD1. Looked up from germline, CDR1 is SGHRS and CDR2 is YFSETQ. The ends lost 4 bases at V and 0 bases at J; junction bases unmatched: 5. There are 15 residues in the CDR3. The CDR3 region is CASSGWDSSTDTQYF. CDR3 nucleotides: TGCGCCAGCAGCGGTTGGGACAGTAGCACAGATACGCAGTATTTT.

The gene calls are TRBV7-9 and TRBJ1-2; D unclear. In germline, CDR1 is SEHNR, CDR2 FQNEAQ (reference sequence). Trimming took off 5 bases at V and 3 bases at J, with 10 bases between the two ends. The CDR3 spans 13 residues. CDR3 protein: CASSREVDYGYTF. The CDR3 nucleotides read TGTGCCAGCAGCCGGGAGGTGGACTATGGCTACACCTTC.

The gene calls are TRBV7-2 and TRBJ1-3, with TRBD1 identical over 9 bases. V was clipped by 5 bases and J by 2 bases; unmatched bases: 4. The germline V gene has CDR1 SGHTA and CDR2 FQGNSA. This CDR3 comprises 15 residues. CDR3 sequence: CASSGTGIAGNTIYF. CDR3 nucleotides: TGTGCCAGCAGCGGGACAGGGATAGCTGGAAACACCATATATTTT.

CDR3 bases: TGTGCCAGCTCACCTAGAGCGGAGACCCAGTACTTC. Translated: CASSPRAETQYF. The chain employs TRBV18 and TRBJ2-5; D is ambiguous. Between the trimmed V and J ends, which lost 3 bases and 5 bases, there was a span of 7 bases. Germline-derived CDR1 and CDR2 are KGHSH and LQKENI. The CDR3 has 12 amino acids.

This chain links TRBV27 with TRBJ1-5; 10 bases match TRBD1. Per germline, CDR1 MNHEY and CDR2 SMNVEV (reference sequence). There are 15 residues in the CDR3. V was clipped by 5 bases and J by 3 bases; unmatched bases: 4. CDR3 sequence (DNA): TGTGCCAGCAGTGCGACAGGGGGCAACAATCAGCCCCAGCATTTT. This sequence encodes CASSATGGNNQPQHF.

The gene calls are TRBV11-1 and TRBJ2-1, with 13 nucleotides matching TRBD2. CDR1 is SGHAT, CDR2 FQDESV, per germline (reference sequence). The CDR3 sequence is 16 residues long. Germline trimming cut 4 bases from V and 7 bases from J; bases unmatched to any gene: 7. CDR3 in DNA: TGTGCCAGCAGCTCGGGACTAGCGGGAATCGGGAATGAGCAGTTCTTC. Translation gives CASSSGLAGIGNEQFF.

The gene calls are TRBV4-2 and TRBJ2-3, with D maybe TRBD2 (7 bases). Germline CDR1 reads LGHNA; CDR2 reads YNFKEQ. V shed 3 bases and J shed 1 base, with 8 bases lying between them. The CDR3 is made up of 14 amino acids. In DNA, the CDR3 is TGTGCCAGCAGCCAGGGGGGGCGCACAGATACGCAGTATTTT. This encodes CASSQGGRTDTQYF.

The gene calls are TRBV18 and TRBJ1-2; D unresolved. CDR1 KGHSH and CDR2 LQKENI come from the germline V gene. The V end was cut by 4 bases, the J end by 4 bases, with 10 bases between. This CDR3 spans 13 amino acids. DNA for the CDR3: TGTGCCAGCTCACTCGGCGGATCCTATGGCTACACCTTC. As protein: CASSLGGSYGYTF. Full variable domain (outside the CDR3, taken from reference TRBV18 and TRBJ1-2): NAGVMQNPRHLVRRRGQEARLRCSPMKGHSHVYWYRQLPEEGLKFMVYLQKENIIDESGMPKERFSAEFPKEGPSILRIQQVVRGDSAAYFCASSLGGSYGYTFGSGTRLTVV.

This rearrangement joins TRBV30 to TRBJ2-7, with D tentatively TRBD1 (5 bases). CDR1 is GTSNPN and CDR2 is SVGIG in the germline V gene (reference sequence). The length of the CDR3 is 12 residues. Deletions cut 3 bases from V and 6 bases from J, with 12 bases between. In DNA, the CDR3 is TGTGCCTGGAGCCCAGGGCCCGCCGAGCAGTACTTC. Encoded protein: CAWSPGPAEQYF.

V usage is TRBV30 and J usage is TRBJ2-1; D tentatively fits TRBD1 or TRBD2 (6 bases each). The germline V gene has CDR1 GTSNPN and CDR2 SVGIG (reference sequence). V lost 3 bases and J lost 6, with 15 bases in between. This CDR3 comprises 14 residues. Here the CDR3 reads CAWRFLGGGNEQFF. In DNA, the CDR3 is TGTGCCTGGAGATTTCTAGGGGGAGGCAATGAGCAGTTCTTC.

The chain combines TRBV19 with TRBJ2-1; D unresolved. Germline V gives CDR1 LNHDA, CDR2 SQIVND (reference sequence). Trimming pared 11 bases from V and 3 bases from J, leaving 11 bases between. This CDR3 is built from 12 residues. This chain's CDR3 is CAFDGVYNEQFF. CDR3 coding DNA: TGTGCCTTCGACGGCGTCTACAATGAGCAGTTCTTC.

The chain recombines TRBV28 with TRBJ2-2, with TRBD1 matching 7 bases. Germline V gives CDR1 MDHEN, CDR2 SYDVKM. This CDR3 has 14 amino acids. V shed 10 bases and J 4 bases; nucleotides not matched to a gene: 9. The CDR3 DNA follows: TGTGCCACTGCCGGACAGGCGACCACCGGGGAGCTGTTTTTT. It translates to CATAGQATTGELFF.

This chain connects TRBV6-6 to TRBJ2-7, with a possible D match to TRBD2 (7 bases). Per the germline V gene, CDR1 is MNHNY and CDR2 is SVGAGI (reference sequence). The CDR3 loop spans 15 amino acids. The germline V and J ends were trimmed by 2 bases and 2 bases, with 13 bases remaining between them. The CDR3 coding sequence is TGTGCCAGCAGTTACGCGGGGGACACAACCTACGAGCAGTACTTC. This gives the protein CASSYAGDTTYEQYF.

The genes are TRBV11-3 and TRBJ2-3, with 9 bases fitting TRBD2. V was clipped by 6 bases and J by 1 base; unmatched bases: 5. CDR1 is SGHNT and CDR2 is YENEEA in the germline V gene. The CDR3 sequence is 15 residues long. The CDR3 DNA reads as TGTGCCAGCAGACTAGCGGGTCTCGGCACAGATACGCAGTATTTT. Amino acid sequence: CASRLAGLGTDTQYF.

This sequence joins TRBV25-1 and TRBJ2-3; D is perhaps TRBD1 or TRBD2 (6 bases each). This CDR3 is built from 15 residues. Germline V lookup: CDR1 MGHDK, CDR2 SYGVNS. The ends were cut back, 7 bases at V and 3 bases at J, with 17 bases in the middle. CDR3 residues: CASTDSGGITDTQYF. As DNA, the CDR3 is TGTGCCAGCACGGACAGCGGAGGGATAACAGATACGCAGTATTTT.